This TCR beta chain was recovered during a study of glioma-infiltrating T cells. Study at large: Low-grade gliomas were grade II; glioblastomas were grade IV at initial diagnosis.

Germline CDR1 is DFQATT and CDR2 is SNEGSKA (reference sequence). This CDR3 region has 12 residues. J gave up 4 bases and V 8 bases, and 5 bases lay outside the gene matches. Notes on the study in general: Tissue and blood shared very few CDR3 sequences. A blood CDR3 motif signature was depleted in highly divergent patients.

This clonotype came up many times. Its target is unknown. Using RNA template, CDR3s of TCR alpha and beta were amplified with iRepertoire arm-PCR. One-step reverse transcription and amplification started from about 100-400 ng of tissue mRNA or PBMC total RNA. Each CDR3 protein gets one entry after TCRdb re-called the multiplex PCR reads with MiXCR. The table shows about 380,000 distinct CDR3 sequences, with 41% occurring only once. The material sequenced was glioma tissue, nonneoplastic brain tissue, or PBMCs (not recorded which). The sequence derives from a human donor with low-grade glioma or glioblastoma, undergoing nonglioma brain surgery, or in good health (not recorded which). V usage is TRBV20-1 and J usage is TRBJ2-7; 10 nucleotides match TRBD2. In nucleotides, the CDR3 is TGCAGTACAGCGGGAGGGGTGTACGAGCAGTACTTC. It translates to CSTAGGVYEQYF.